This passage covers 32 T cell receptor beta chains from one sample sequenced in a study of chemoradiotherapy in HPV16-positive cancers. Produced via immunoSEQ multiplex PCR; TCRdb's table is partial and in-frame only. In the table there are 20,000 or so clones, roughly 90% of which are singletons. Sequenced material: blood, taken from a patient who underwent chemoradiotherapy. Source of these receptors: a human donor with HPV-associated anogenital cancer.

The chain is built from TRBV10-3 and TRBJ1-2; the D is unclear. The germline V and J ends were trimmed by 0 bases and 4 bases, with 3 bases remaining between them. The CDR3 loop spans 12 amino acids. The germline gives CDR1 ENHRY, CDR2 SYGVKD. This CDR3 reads CAISESSYGYTF. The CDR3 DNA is TGTGCCATCAGTGAGTCGAGCTATGGCTACACCTTC.

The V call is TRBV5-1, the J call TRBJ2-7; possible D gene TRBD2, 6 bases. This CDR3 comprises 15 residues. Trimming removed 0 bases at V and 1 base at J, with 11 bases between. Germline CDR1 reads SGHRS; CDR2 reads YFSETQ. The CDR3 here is CASSLVRGLSYEQYV. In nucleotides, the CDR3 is TGCGCCAGCAGCTTGGTTAGGGGACTTTCCTACGAGCAGTACGTC.

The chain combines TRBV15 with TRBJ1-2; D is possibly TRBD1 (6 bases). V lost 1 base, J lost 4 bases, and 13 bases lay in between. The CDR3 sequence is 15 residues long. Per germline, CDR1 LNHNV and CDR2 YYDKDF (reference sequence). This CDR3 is CATSRATGLFYGYTF. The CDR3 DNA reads TGTGCCACCAGCAGAGCCACAGGGCTGTTCTATGGCTACACCTTC.

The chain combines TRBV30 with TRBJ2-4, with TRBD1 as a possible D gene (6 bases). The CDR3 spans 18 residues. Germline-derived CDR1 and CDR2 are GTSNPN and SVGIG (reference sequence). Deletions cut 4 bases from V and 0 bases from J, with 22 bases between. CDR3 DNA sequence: TGTGCCTGGAAAACACAGGGAGAAGGGGCCCTAGCCAAAAACATTCAGTACTTC. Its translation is CAWKTQGEGALAKNIQYF.

This CDR3 is CASSFRDGYNEQFF. The CDR3 region has the DNA TGTGCCAGCAGCTTCCGGGACGGTTACAATGAGCAGTTCTTC. The V and J genes are TRBV7-2 and TRBJ2-1; D might be TRBD1 or TRBD2, each matching 5 bases. Trimming took off 3 bases at V and 4 bases at J, with 10 bases between the two ends. Germline V gene sequence: CDR1 SGHTA, CDR2 FQGNSA. This CDR3 spans 14 amino acids. Looking up the rest from reference TRBV7-2 and TRBJ2-1 gives the full variable domain: GAGVSQSPSNKVTEKGKDVELRCDPISGHTALYWYRQSLGQGLEFLIYFQGNSAPDKSGLPSDRFSAERTGGSVSTLTIQRTQQEDSAVYLCASSFRDGYNEQFFGPGTRLTVL.

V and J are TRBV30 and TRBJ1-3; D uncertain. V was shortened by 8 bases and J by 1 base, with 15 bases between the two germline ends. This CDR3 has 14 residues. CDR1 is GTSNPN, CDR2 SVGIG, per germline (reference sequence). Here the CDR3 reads CASVHIPSGNTIYF. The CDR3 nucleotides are TGTGCCAGCGTCCATATTCCGTCTGGAAACACCATATATTTT.

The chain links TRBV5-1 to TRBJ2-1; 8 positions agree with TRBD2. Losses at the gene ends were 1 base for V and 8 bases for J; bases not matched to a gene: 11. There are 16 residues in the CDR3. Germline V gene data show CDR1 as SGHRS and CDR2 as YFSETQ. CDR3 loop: CASSLRVGGGRDEQFF. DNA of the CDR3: TGCGCCAGCAGCTTGAGAGTCGGGGGGGGCAGGGATGAGCAGTTCTTC.

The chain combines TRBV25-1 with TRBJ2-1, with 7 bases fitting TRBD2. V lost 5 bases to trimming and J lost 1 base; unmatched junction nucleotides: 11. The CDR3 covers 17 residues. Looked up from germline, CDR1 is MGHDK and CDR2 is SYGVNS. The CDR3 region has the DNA TGTGCCAGCAGTCCTCGCTTGAGGGGAGGGTCCTACAATGAGCAGTTCTTC. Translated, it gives CASSPRLRGGSYNEQFF.

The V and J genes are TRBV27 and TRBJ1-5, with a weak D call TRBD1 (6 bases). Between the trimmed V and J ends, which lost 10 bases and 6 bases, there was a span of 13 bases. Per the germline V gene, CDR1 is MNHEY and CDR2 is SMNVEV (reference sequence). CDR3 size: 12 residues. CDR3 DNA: TGTGCCATACAAGAGGGGGTTCAGCCCCAGCATTTT. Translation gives CAIQEGVQPQHF.

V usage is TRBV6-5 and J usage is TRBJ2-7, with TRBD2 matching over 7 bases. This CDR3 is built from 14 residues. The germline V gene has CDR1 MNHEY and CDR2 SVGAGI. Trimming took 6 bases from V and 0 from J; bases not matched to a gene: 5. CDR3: CASRLGGSSYEQYF. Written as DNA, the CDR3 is TGTGCCAGCAGGCTCGGGGGGTCCTCCTACGAGCAGTACTTC.

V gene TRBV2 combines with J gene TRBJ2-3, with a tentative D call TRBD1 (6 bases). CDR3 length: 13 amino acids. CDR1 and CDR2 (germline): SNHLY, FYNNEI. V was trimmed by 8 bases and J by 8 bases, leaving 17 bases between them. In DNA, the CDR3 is TGTGCCAGCTTCCCCCCAGGGGCCGGTACGCAGTATTTT. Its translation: CASFPPGAGTQYF.

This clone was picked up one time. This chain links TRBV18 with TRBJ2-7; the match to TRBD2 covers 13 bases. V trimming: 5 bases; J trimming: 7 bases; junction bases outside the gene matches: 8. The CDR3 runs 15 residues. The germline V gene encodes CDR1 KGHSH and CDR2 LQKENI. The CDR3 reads CASSSTSGGAREQYV. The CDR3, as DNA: TGTGCCAGCTCATCTACTAGCGGGGGGGCCCGGGAGCAGTACGTC.

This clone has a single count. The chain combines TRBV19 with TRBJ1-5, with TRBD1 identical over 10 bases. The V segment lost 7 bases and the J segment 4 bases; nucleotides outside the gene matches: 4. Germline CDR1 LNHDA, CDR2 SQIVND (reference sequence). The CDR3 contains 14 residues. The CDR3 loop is CASTPGQGNQPQHF. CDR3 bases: TGTGCCAGTACCCCGGGACAGGGGAATCAGCCCCAGCATTTT.

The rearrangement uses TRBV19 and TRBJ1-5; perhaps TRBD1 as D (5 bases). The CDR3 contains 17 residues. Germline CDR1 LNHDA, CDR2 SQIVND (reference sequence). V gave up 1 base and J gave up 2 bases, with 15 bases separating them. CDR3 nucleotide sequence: TGTGCCAGTAGTATAGGGGGCAGGCAAGGGGGCAATCAGCCCCAGCATTTT. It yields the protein CASSIGGRQGGNQPQHF.

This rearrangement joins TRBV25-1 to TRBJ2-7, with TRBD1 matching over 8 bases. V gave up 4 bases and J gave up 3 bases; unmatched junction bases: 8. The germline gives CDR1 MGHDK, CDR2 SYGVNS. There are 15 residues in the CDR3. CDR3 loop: CASSAPQGAIYEQYF. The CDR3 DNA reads TGTGCCAGCAGTGCACCGCAGGGGGCGATCTACGAGCAGTACTTC.

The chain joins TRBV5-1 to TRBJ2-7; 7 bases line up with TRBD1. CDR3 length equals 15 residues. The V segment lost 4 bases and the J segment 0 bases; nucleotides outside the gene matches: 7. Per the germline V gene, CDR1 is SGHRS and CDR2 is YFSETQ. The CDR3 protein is CASSRSTGSSYEQYF. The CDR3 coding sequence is TGCGCCAGCAGCAGATCGACAGGGAGCTCCTACGAGCAGTACTTC.

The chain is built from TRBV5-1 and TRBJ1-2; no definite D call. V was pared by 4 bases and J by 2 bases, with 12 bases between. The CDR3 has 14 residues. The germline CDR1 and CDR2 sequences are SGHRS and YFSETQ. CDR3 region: CASSPTSGNYGYTF. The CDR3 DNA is TGCGCCAGCAGCCCGACTAGCGGGAACTATGGCTACACCTTC. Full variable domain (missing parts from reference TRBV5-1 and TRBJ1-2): KAGVTQTPRYLIKTRGQQVTLSCSPISGHRSVSWYQQTPGQGLQFLFEYFSETQRNKGNFPGRFSGRQFSNSRSEMNVSTLELGDSALYLCASSPTSGNYGYTFGSGTRLTVV.

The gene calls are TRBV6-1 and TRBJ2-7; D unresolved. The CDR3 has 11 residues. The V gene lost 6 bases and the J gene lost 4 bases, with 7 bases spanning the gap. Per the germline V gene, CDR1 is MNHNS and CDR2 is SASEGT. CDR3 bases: TGTGCCAGCAGCCCCGAATACGAGCAGTACTTC. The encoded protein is CASSPEYEQYF.

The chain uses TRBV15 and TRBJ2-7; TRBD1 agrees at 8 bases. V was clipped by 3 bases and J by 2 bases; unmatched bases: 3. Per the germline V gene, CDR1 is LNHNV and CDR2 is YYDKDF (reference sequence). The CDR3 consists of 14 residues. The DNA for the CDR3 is TGTGCCACCAGCAGTCTCAGGGGGCCCTACGAGCAGTACTTC. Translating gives CATSSLRGPYEQYF.

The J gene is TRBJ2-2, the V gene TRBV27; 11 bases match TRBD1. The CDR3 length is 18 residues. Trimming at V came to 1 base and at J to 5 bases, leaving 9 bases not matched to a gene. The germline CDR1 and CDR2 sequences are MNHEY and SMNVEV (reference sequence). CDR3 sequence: CASSLFIGTGGKTGELFF. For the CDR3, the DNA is TGTGCCAGCAGTTTATTTATCGGGACAGGGGGAAAAACCGGGGAGCTGTTTTTT.

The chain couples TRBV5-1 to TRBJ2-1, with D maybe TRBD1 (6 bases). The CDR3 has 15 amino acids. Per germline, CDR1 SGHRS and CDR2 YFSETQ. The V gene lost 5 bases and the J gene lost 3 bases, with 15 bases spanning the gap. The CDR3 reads CASSSSGTNYNEQFF. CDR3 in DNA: TGCGCCAGCAGTTCGTCCGGGACAAACTACAATGAGCAGTTCTTC.

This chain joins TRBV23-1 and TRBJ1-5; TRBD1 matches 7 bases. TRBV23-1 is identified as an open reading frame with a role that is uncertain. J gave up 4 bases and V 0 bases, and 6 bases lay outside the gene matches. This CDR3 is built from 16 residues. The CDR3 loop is CASSQSPGTDNQPQHF. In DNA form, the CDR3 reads TGCGCCAGCAGTCAATCGCCCGGGACAGATAATCAGCCCCAGCATTTT.

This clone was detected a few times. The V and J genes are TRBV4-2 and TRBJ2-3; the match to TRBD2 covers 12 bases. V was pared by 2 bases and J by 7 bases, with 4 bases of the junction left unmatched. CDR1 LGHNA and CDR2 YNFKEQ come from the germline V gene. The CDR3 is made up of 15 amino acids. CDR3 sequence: CASSQTSGGKNTQYF. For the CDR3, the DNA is TGTGCCAGCAGCCAAACTAGCGGGGGGAAGAATACGCAGTATTTT.

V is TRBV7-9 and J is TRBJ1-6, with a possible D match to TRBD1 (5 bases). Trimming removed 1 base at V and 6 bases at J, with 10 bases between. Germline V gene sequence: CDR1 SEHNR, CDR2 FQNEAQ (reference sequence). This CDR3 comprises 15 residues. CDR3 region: CASSLGTTGNSPLHF. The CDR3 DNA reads TGTGCCAGCAGCTTAGGGACAACCGGTAATTCACCCCTCCACTTT.

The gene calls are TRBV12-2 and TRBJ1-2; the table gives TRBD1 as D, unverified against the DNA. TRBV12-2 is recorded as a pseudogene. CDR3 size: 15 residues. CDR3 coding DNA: TGTGCAAGTCGCTTCAGACAGGGGTTGGGATATGGCTACACCTTC. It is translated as CASRFRQGLGYGYTF.

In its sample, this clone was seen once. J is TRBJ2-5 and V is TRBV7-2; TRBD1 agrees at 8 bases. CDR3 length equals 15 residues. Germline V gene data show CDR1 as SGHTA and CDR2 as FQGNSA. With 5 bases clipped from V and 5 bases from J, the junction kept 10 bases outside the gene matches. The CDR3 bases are TGTGCCAGCAGCCCCGAGACAGGGGACGGGGAGACCCAGTACTTC. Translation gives CASSPETGDGETQYF.

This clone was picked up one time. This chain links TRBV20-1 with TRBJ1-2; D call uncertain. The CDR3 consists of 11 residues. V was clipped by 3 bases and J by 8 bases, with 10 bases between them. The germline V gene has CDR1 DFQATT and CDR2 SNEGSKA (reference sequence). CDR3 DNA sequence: TGCAGTGCTAGGAGGGATCAGGGCTACACCTTC. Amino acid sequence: CSARRDQGYTF.

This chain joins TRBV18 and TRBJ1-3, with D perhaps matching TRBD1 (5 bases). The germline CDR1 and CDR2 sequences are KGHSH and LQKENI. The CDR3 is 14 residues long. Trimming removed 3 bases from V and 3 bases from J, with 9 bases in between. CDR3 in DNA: TGTGCCAGCTCACCGGGGACGAATGGAAACACCATATATTTT. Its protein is CASSPGTNGNTIYF.

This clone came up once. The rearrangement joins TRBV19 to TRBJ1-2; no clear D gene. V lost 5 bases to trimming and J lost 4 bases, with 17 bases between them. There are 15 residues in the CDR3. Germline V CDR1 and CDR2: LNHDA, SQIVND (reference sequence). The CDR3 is CASSPPPDWVYGYTF. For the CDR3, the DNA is TGTGCCAGTAGTCCTCCCCCAGACTGGGTCTATGGCTACACCTTC.

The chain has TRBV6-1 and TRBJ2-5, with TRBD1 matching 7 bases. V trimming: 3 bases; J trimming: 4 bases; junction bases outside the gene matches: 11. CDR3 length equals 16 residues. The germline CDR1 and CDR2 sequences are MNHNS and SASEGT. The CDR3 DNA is TGTGCCAGCAGTGACCTCGACAGGGTTCGGGGAGAGACCCAGTACTTC. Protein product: CASSDLDRVRGETQYF.

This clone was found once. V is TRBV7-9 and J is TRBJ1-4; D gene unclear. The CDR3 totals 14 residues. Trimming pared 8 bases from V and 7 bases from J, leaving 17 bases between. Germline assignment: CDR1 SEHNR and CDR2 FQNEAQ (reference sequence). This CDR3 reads CASGRSVGFEKLFF. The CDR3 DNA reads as TGTGCCAGCGGGCGTAGTGTAGGGTTTGAAAAACTGTTTTTT.

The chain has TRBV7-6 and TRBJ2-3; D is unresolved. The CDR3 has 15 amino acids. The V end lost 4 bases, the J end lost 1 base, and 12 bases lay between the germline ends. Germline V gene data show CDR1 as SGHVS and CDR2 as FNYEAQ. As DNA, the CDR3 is TGTGCCAGCAGCTCCGCCAGTAGAGGCACAGATACGCAGTATTTT. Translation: CASSSASRGTDTQYF.